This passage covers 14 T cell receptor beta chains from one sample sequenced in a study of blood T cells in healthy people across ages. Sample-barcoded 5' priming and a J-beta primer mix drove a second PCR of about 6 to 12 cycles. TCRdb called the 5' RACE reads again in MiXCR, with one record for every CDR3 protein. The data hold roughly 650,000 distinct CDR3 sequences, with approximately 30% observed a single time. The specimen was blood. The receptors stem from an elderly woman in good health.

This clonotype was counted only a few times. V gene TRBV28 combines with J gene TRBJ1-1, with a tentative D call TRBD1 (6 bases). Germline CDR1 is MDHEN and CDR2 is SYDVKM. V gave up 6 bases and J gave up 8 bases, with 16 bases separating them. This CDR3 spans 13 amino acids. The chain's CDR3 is CASSSRGSKEAFF. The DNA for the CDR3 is TGTGCCAGCAGCTCGAGGGGGTCGAAGGAAGCTTTCTTT.

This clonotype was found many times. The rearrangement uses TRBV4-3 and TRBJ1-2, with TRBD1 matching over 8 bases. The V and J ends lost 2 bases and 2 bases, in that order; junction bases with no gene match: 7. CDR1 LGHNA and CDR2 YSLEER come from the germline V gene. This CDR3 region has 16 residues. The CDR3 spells CASSQSVDRGNYGYTF. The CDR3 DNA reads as TGCGCCAGCAGCCAATCAGTCGACAGGGGCAACTATGGCTACACCTTC.

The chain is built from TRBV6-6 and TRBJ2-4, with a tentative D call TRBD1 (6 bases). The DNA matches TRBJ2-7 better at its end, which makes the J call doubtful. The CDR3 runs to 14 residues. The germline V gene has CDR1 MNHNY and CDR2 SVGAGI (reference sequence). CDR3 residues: CASNQVTGTYEQYF. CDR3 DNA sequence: TGTGCCAGCAATCAGGTCACAGGGACCTACGAGCAGTACTTC.

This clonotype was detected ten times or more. The CDR3, as DNA: TGTGCCAGCAGCCACTTAACCGGGGGCCGAACCGGGGAGCTGTTTTTT. Encoded protein: CASSHLTGGRTGELFF. This chain links TRBV14 with TRBJ2-2, with D possibly being TRBD1 or TRBD2 (6 bases each). This CDR3 region has 16 residues. Germline-derived CDR1 and CDR2 are SGHDN and FVKESK. The V and J ends lost 3 bases and 5 bases respectively, with 16 bases between them.

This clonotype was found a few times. The CDR3 is CAISGRDREETQYF. The CDR3 DNA sequence: TGTGCCATCAGTGGCCGGGACAGGGAAGAGACCCAGTACTTC. The V call is TRBV10-3, the J call TRBJ2-5; 9 bases are a match to TRBD1. The germline CDR1 and CDR2 sequences are ENHRY and SYGVKD. The length of the CDR3 is 14 residues. The junction had 3 bases not matched to a gene; V was cut back by 4 bases and J by 3 bases.

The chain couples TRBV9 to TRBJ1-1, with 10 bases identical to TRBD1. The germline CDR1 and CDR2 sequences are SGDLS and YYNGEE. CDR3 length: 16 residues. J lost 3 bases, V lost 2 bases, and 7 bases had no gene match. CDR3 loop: CASSVTGGTLDTEAFF. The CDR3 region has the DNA TGTGCCAGCAGCGTGACAGGGGGCACCCTGGACACTGAAGCTTTCTTT.

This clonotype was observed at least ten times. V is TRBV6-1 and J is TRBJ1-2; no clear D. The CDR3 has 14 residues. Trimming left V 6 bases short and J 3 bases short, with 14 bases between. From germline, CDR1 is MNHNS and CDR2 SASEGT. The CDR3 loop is CASSIGSFDYGYTF. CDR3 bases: TGTGCCAGCAGCATCGGAAGTTTTGACTATGGCTACACCTTC.

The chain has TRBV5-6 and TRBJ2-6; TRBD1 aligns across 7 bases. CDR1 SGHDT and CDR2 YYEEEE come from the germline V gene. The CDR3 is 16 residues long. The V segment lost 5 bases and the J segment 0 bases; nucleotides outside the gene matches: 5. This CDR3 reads CASRETGVSGANVLTF. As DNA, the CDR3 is TGTGCCAGCAGAGAAACAGGGGTCTCTGGGGCCAACGTCCTGACTTTC.

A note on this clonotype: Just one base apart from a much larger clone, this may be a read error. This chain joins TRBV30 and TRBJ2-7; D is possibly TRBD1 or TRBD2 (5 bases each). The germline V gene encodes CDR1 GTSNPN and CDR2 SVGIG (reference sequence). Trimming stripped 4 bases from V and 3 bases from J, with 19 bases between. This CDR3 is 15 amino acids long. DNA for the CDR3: TGTGCCTGGAACTTGGGACGGCCTGAGTTCTACGAGCAGTACTTC. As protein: CAWNLGRPEFYEQYF.

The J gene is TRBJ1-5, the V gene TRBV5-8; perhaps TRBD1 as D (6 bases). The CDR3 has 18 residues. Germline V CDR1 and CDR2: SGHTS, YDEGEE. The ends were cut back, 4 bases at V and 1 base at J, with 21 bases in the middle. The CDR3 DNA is TGTGCCAGCAGCCGATATGAAAGGACAGACTTCAGCAATCAGCCCCAGCATTTT. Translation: CASSRYERTDFSNQPQHF.

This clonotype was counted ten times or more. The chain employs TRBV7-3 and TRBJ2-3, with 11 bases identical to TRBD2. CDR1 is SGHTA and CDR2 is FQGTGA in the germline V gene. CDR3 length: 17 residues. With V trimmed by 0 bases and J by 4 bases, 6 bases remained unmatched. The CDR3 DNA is TGTGCCAGCAGCTTAACGGGTAGCGGGGGGGCGGCAGATACGCAGTATTTT. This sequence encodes CASSLTGSGGAADTQYF. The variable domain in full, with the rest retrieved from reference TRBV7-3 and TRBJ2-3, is GAGVSQTPSNKVTEKGKYVELRCDPISGHTALYWYRQSLGQGPEFLIYFQGTGAADDSGLPNDRFFAVRPEGSVSTLKIQRTERGDSAVYLCASSLTGSGGAADTQYFGPGTRLTVL.

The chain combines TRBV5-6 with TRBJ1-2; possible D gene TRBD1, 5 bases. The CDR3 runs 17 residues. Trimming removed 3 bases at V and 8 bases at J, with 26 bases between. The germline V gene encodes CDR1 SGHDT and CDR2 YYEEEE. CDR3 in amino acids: CASSSGTTTFLGVGYTF. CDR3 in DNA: TGTGCCAGCAGCTCCGGGACGACCACCTTCCTTGGAGTAGGCTACACCTTC.

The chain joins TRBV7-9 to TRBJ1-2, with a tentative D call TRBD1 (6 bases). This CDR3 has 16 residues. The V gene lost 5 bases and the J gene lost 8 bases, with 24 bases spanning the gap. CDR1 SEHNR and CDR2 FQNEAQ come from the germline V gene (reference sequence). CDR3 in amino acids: CASSRGSLQGMEGYTF. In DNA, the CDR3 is TGTGCCAGCAGCCGCGGATCCCTCCAGGGGATGGAGGGCTACACCTTC. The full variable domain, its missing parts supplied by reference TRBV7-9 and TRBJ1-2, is DTGVSQNPRHKITKRGQNVTFRCDPISEHNRLYWYRQTLGQGPEFLTYFQNEAQLEKSRLLSDRFSAERPKGSFSTLEIQRTEQGDSAMYLCASSRGSLQGMEGYTFGSGTRLTVV.

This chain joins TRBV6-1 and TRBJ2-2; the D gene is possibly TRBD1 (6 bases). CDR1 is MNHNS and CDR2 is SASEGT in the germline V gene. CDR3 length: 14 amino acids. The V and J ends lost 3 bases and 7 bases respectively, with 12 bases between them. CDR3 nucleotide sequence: TGTGCCAGCAGTGAGCAGGTACAGGGCGGGGAGCTGTTTTTT. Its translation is CASSEQVQGGELFF.